Following are 18 T cell receptor beta chains from one sample sequenced in a study of cytomegalovirus exposure and HLA in healthy donors. Both 60 Vbeta primers and 13 Jbeta primers went into the PCR. The data were produced by immunoSEQ multiplex PCR, yet TCRdb's version contains in-frame clones alone and is incomplete. This table has 130,000 or so clones, 80% appearing once. Input material: PBMCs. Receptor source: a man between 25 and 39 years old in good health and CMV-seronegative.

The sample holds one count of this clone. The rearrangement links TRBV5-6 to TRBJ2-1; D gene ambiguous. The CDR3 consists of 12 residues. V was clipped by 4 bases and J by 10 bases, with 12 bases between them. Germline CDR1 SGHDT, CDR2 YYEEEE. The CDR3 bases are TGTGCCAGCAGCCGCCCTGCACGGGAGCAGTTCTTC. This sequence encodes CASSRPAREQFF.

The chain is built from TRBV10-1 and TRBJ2-7; D ambiguous. Germline V gene data show CDR1 as WNHNN and CDR2 as SYGVQD (reference sequence). The CDR3 runs 14 residues. V shed 3 bases and J shed 6 bases, with 15 bases lying between them. The CDR3 nucleotides read TGCGCCAGCAGTGACTCCCCCGGGTCTCTCGAGCAGTACTTC. Translating it yields CASSDSPGSLEQYF.

The chain recombines TRBV28 with TRBJ1-3, with 7 bases matching TRBD1. Germline lookup yields CDR1 MDHEN and CDR2 SYDVKM. There are 15 residues in the CDR3. V was clipped by 1 base and J by 2 bases; unmatched bases: 2. DNA for the CDR3: TGTGCCAGCAGTTTATTACAGGGGACTGGAAACACCATATATTTT. Amino acid sequence: CASSLLQGTGNTIYF.

The chain employs TRBV4-2 and TRBJ2-5; 7 bases match TRBD2. The CDR3 runs to 15 residues. V lost 1 base to trimming and J lost 11 bases; unmatched junction nucleotides: 13. Germline CDR1 and CDR2: LGHNA and YNFKEQ. The CDR3 loop is CASSQVSRREGEQYF. CDR3 bases: TGTGCCAGCAGCCAAGTATCCAGGAGGGAGGGAGAGCAGTACTTC.

The V gene is TRBV7-6, the J gene TRBJ1-6; the D gene is possibly TRBD1 (5 bases). Germline CDR1 and CDR2: SGHVS and FNYEAQ. V shed 2 bases and J shed 4 bases, with 15 bases lying between them. The length of the CDR3 is 17 residues. CDR3 amino acids: CASSLISGARYNSPLHF. The DNA of the CDR3 is TGTGCCAGCAGCTTAATTAGCGGGGCGAGGTATAATTCACCCCTCCACTTT.

This chain links TRBV27 with TRBJ1-5; TRBD1 might be the D (5 bases). The CDR3 spans 16 residues. CDR1 and CDR2 from the germline V gene are MNHEY and SMNVEV (reference sequence). Trimming took off 5 bases at V and 3 bases at J, with 17 bases between the two ends. In DNA form, the CDR3 reads TGTGCCAGCAGTCCTTCTTTAGGGGAATCCAATCAGCCCCAGCATTTT. Its protein is CASSPSLGESNQPQHF.

This chain links TRBV5-1 with TRBJ2-7; D gene ambiguous. V was pared by 0 bases and J by 0 bases, with 10 bases between. This CDR3 is built from 15 residues. Germline values: CDR1 SGHRS, CDR2 YFSETQ. The CDR3 DNA follows: TGCGCCAGCAGCTTGGCCGTCGGTCTCTCCTACGAGCAGTACTTC. Its translation is CASSLAVGLSYEQYF.

This sequence joins TRBV28 and TRBJ2-7; TRBD2 agrees at 10 bases. Trimming removed 6 bases from V and 1 base from J; junction bases left unmatched: 9. CDR1 and CDR2 from the germline V gene are MDHEN and SYDVKM. CDR3 length: 16 amino acids. This chain's CDR3 is CASSLLAGVYSYEQYF. In DNA, the CDR3 is TGTGCCAGCAGCCTTCTAGCGGGGGTTTATTCCTACGAGCAGTACTTC.

V is TRBV5-5 and J is TRBJ1-2; TRBD1 matches at 12 bases. Germline values: CDR1 SGHKS, CDR2 YYEKEE (reference sequence). The CDR3 has 19 residues. V lost 5 bases, J lost 4 bases, and 18 bases stayed unmatched. The CDR3 sequence is CASSTKSGTGGGQGYGYTF. The DNA of the CDR3 is TGTGCCAGCAGTACAAAATCCGGGACAGGGGGCGGTCAGGGCTATGGCTACACCTTC.

The V gene is TRBV18, the J gene TRBJ2-5; 8 positions agree with TRBD1. Germline V gene data show CDR1 as KGHSH and CDR2 as LQKENI. This CDR3 spans 13 amino acids. With V trimmed by 6 bases and J by 4 bases, 4 bases remained unmatched. This CDR3 is CASSPTGAETQYF. In nucleotides, the CDR3 is TGTGCCAGCTCGCCGACAGGGGCAGAGACCCAGTACTTC.

This clone was detected only a few times. The V call is TRBV7-2, the J call TRBJ1-2; a possible D gene is TRBD1 (5 bases). Germline assignment: CDR1 SGHTA and CDR2 FQGNSA. Deletions cut 5 bases from V and 2 bases from J, with 12 bases between. The length of the CDR3 is 14 residues. Written as DNA, the CDR3 is TGTGCCAGCAGCCGGAGGGGACCAAACTATGGCTACACCTTC. It encodes CASSRRGPNYGYTF.

As DNA, the CDR3 is TGTGCCAGCAGCCGGAGCCAGTTTGAGCAGTTCTTC. Its translation: CASSRSQFEQFF. J is TRBJ2-1 and V is TRBV4-2; D remains unclear. Germline V gives CDR1 LGHNA, CDR2 YNFKEQ. The CDR3 is 12 amino acids. Trimming shortened V by 4 bases and J by 9 bases, and 10 bases separated the two germline ends.

The sample holds a few counts of this clone. The V gene is TRBV2, the J gene TRBJ1-5, with TRBD1 as a possible D gene (6 bases). The V and J ends lost 4 bases and 4 bases respectively, with 14 bases between them. This CDR3 is built from 15 residues. Germline values: CDR1 SNHLY, CDR2 FYNNEI. The CDR3 nucleotides are TGTGCCAGCAGTGTAGGGGGGGCCCTGAATCAGCCCCAGCATTTT. Its translation is CASSVGGALNQPQHF.

The gene calls are TRBV5-1 and TRBJ2-1; 10 nucleotides match TRBD2. The CDR3 loop spans 19 amino acids. V lost 9 bases, J lost 0 bases, and 18 bases stayed unmatched. The germline V gene encodes CDR1 SGHRS and CDR2 YFSETQ. CDR3 bases: TGCGCCAACCCCGCCCATCCCGGGACTAGCGCCAGCTCCTACAATGAGCAGTTCTTC. It codes for CANPAHPGTSASSYNEQFF.

The chain recombines TRBV18 with TRBJ2-5; D might be TRBD2 (6 bases). Germline V CDR1 and CDR2: KGHSH, LQKENI. The length of the CDR3 is 14 residues. Trimming left V 3 bases short and J 5 bases short, with 13 bases between. The CDR3 region has the DNA TGTGCCAGCTCACCCCGGGCCGCGGGGGAGACCCAGTACTTC. Its translation is CASSPRAAGETQYF.

V is TRBV5-6 and J is TRBJ2-7, with 9 bases that match TRBD1. CDR3 length: 14 amino acids. The junction had 8 bases not matched to a gene; V was cut back by 5 bases and J by 5 bases. The V gene's germline CDR1 is SGHDT and CDR2 YYEEEE. Here the CDR3 DNA reads TGTGCCAGCAGTACCGGGACAGGGAACCACGAGCAGTACTTC. It codes for CASSTGTGNHEQYF.

V is TRBV27 and J is TRBJ2-1; 8 nucleotides align to TRBD2. Germline V gene lookup returns CDR1 MNHEY and CDR2 SMNVEV (reference sequence). CDR3 length: 16 amino acids. V shed 5 bases and J 7 bases; nucleotides not matched to a gene: 13. The CDR3 here is CASSPWIGGAQNEQFF. CDR3 sequence (DNA): TGTGCCAGCAGTCCTTGGATCGGGGGGGCTCAGAATGAGCAGTTCTTC.

This clone was found once. The V call is TRBV10-3, the J call TRBJ1-1; possibly TRBD1 for D (6 bases). The V end lost 6 bases, the J end lost 0 bases, and 11 bases lay between the germline ends. The germline CDR1 and CDR2 sequences are ENHRY and SYGVKD. This CDR3 has 14 amino acids. The CDR3 bases are TGTGCCATCAGCAAACAGGGAATGAACACTGAAGCTTTCTTT. This sequence encodes CAISKQGMNTEAFF.